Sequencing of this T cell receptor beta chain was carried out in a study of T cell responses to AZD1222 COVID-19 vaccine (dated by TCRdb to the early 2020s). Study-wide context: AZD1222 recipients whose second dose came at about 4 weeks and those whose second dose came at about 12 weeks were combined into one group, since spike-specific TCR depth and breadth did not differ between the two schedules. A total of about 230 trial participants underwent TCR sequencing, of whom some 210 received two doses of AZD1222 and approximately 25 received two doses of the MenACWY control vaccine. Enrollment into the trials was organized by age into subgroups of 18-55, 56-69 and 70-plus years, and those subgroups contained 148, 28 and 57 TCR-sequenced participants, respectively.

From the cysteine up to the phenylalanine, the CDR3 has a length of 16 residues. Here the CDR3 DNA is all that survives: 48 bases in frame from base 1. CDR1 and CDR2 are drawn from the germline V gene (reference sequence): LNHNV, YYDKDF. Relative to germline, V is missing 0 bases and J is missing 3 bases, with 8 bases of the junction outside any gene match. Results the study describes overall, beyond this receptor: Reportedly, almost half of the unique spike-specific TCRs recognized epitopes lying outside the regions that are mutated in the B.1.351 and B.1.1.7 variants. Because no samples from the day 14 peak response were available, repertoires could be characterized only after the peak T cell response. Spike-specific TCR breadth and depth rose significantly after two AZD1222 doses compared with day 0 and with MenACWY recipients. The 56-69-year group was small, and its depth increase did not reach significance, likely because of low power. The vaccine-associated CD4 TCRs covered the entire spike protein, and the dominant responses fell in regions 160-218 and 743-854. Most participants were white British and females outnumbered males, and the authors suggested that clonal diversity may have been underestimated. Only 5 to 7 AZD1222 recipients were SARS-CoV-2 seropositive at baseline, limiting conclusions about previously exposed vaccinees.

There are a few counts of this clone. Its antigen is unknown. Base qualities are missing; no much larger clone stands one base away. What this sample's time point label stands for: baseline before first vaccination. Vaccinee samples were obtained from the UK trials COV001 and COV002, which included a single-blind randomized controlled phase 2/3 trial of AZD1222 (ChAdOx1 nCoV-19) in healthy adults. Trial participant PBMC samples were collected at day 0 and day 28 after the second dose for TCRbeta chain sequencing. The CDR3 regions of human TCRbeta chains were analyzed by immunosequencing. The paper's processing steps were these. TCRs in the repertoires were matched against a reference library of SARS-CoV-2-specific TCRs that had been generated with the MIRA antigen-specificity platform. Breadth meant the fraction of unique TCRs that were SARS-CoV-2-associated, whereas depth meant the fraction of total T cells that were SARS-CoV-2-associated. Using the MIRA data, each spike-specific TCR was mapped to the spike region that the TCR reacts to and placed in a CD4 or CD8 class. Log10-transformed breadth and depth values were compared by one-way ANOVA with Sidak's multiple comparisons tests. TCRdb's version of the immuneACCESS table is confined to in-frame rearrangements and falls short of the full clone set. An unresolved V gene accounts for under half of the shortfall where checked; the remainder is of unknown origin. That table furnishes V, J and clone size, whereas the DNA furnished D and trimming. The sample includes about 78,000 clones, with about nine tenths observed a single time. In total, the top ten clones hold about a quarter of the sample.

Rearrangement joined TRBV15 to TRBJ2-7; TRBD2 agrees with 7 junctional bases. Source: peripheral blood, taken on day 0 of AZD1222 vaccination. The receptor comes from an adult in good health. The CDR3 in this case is CATSRDAGGSSYEQYF. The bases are TGTGCCACCAGCAGAGATGCCGGGGGGAGTAGCTACGAGCAGTACTTC.